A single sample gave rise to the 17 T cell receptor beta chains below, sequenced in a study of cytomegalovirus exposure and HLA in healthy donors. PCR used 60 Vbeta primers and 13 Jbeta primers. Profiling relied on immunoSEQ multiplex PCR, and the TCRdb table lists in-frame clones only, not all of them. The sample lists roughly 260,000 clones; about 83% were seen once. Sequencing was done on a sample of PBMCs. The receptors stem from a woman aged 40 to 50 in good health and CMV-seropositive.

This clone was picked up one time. The CDR3: CASSYSTRSTYEQYF. In nucleotides, the CDR3 is TGTGCCAGCAGTTACTCGACTAGGAGCACCTACGAGCAGTACTTC. The chain couples TRBV6-5 to TRBJ2-7, with a weak D call TRBD2 (6 bases). Germline loops: CDR1 MNHEY, CDR2 SVGAGI. CDR3 length equals 15 residues. V lost 0 bases and J lost 2, with 11 bases in between.

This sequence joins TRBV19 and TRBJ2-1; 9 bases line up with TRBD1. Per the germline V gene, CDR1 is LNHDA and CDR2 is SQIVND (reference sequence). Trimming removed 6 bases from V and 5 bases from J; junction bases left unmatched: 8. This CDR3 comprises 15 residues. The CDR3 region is CASRTGTGFDNEQFF. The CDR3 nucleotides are TGTGCCAGTAGAACCGGGACAGGGTTCGACAATGAGCAGTTCTTC.

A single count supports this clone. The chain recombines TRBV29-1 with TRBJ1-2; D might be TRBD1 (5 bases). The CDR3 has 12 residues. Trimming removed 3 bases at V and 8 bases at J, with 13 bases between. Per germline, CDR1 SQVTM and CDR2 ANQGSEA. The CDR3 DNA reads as TGCAGCGTTGACGTCCAGGGAGGAGGCTACACCTTC. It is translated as CSVDVQGGGYTF. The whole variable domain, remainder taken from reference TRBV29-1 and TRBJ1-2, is SAVISQKPSRDICQRGTSLTIQCQVDSQVTMMFWYRQQPGQSLTLIATANQGSEATYESGFVIDKFPISRPNLTFSTLTVSNMSPEDSSIYLCSVDVQGGGYTFGSGTRLTVV.

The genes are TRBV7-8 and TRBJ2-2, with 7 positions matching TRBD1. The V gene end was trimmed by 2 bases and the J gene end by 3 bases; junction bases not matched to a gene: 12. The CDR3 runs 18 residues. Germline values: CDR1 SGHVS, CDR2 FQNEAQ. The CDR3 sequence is CASSLRGPGQTYTGELFF. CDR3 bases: TGTGCCAGCAGCTTAAGGGGACCGGGACAGACTTACACCGGGGAGCTGTTTTTT.

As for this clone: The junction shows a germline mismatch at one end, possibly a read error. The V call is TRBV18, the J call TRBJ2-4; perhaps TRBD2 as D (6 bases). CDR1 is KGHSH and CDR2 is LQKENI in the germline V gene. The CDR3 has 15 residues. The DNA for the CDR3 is TGTGCCAGCTCACCTGGGGGACTCCCGGCGAACAGTCAGTACTTC. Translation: CASSPGGLPANSQYF.

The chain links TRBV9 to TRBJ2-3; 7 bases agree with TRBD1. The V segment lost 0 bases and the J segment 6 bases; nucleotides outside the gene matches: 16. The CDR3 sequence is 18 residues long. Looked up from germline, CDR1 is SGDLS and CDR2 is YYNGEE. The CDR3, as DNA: TGTGCCAGCAGCGTAGAGGAGAGGGGGACAGTACTCGGGGATACGCAGTATTTT. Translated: CASSVEERGTVLGDTQYF. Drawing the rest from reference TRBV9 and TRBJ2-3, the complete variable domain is DSGVTQTPKHLITATGQRVTLRCSPRSGDLSVYWYQQSLDQGLQFLIQYYNGEERAKGNILERFSAQQFPDLHSELNLSSLELGDSALYFCASSVEERGTVLGDTQYFGPGTRLTVL.

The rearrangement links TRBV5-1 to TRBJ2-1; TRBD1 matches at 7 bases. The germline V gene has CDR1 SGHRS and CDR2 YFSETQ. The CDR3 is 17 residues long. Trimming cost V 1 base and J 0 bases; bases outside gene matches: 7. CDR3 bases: TGCGCCAGCAGCTTGCTAGAGGGGGCCAGCTCCTACAATGAGCAGTTCTTC. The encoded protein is CASSLLEGASSYNEQFF.

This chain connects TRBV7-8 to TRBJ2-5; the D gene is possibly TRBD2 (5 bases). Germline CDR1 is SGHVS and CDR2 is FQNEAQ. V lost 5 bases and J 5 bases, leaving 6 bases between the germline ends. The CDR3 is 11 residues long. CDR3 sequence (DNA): TGTGCCAGCAGCCGCGGGGAGACCCAGTACTTC. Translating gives CASSRGETQYF.

CDR3 loop: CASSLGGTVSEQYF. The DNA for the CDR3 is TGTGCCAGCAGCTTAGGTGGGACAGTAAGCGAGCAGTACTTC. This chain joins TRBV11-3 and TRBJ2-7; TRBD1 matches at 7 bases. The CDR3 is made up of 14 amino acids. Germline V gene sequence: CDR1 SGHNT, CDR2 YENEEA. J lost 6 bases, V lost 1 base, and 6 bases had no gene match.

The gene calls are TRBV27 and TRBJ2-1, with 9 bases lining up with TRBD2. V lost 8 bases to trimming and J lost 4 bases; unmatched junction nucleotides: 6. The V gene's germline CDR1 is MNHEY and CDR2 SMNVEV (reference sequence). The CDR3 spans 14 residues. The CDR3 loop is CASCSGRPYNEQFF. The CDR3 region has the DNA TGTGCCAGCTGTAGCGGGAGACCTTACAATGAGCAGTTCTTC.

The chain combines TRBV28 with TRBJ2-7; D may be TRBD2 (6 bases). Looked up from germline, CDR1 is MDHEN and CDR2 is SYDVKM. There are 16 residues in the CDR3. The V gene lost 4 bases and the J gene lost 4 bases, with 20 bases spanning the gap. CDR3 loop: CASSSDLATIIYEQYF. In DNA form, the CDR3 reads TGTGCCAGCAGTTCCGACCTAGCGACTATTATATACGAGCAGTACTTC. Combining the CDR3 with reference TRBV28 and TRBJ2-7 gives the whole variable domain DVKVTQSSRYLVKRTGEKVFLECVQDMDHENMFWYRQDPGLGLRLIYFSYDVKMKEKGDIPEGYSVSREKKERFSLILESASTNQTSMYLCASSSDLATIIYEQYFGPGTRLTVT.

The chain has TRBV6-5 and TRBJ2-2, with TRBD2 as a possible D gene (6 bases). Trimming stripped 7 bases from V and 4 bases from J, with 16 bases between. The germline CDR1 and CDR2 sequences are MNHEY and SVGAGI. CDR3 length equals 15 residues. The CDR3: CASTLSAGPTGELFF. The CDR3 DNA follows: TGTGCCAGCACCCTAAGCGCGGGGCCCACCGGGGAGCTGTTTTTT.

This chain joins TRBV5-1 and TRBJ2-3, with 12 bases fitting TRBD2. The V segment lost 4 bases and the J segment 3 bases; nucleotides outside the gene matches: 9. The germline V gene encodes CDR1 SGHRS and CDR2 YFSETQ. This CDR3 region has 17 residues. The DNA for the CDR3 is TGCGCCAGCAGCCCCCGGCTAGCGGGAGGGGGAACAGATACGCAGTATTTT. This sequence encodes CASSPRLAGGGTDTQYF.

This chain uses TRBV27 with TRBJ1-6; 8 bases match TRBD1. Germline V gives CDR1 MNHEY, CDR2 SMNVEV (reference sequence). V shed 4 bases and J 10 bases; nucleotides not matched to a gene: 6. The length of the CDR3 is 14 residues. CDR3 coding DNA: TGTGCCAGCAGTTCGACAGGGGTTGCCTCACCCCTCCACTTT. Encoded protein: CASSSTGVASPLHF.

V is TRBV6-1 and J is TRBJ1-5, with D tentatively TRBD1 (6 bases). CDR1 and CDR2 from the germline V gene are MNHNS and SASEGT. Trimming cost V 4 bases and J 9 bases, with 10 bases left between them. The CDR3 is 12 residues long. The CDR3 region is CASSGGPWPQHF. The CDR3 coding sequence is TGTGCCAGCAGTGGGGGGCCGTGGCCCCAGCATTTT.

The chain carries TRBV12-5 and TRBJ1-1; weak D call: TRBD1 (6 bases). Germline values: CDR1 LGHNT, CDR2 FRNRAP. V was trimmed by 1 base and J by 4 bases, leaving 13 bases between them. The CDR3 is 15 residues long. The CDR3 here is CASGLARGGSTEAFF. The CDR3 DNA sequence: TGTGCTAGTGGTTTGGCTAGGGGGGGGAGCACTGAAGCTTTCTTT.

CDR3 in DNA: TGTGCCAGCAGTCTATACGGGACAAGAGGCTATGGCTACACCTTC. Protein product: CASSLYGTRGYGYTF. The rearrangement uses TRBV27 and TRBJ1-2; tentative D call: TRBD1 (6 bases). CDR1 is MNHEY, CDR2 SMNVEV, per germline (reference sequence). The CDR3 is 15 residues long. Trimming left V 5 bases short and J 4 bases short, with 17 bases between.